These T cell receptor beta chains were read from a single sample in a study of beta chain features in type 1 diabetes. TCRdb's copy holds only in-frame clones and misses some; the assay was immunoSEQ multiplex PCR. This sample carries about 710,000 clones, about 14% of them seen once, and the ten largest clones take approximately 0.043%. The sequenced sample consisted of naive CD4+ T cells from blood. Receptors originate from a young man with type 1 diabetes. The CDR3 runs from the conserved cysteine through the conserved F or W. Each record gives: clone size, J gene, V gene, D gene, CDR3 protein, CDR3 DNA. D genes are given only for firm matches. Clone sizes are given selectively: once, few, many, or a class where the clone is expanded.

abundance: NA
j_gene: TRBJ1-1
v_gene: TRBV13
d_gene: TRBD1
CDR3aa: CASIGKDRKTEAFF
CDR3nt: TGTGCCAGCATTGGTAAGGACAGGAAAACTGAAGCTTTCTTT

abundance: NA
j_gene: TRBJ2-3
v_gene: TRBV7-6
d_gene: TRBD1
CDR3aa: CASSPWDSRTDTQYF
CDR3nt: TGTGCCAGCAGCCCCTGGGACAGCCGCACAGATACGCAGTATTTT

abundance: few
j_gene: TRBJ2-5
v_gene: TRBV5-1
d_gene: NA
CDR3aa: CASSHGQKETQYF
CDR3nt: TGCGCCAGCAGCCACGGACAAAAAGAGACCCAGTACTTC

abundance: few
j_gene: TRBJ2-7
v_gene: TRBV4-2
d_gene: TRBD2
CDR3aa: CASSLLAGASYEQYF
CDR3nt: TGTGCCAGCAGCCTTCTAGCGGGAGCCTCGTACGAGCAGTACTTC

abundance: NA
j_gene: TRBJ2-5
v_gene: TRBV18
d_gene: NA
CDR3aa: CASSPAGQETQYF
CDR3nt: TGTGCCAGCTCACCGGCGGGCCAAGAGACCCAGTACTTC

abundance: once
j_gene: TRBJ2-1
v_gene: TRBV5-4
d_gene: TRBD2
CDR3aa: CASSLDLTSGEQFF
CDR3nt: TGTGCCAGCAGCTTGGATTTGACTAGCGGTGAGCAGTTCTTC

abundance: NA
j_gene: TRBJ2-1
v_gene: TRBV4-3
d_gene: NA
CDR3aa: CASSQGRQTYNEQFF
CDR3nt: TGCGCCAGCAGCCAAGGGAGACAGACGTACAATGAGCAGTTCTTC

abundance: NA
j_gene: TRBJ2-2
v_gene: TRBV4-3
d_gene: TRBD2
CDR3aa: CASPPFPGPSRRGGNTGELFF
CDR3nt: TGCGCCAGCCCCCCTTTTCCCGGTCCGTCACGTCGCGGGGGTAACACCGGGGAGCTGTTTTTT

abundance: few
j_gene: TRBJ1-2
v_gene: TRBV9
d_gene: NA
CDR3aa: CASNQNVNANYGYTF
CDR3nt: TGTGCCAGCAACCAGAATGTTAATGCTAACTATGGCTACACCTTC

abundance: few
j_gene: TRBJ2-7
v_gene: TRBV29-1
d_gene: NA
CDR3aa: CSVTTGIPYEQYF
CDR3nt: TGCAGCGTTACCACAGGGATTCCCTACGAGCAGTACTTC

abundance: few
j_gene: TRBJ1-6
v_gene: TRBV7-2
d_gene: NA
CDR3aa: CASSTGRGGNSPLHF
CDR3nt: TGTGCCAGCAGCACGGGGAGGGGGGGGAATTCACCCCTCCACTTT

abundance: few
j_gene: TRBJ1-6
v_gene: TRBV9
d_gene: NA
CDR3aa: CASSVESGQVYSPLHF
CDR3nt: TGTGCCAGCAGCGTAGAGTCAGGGCAGGTATATTCACCCCTCCACTTT

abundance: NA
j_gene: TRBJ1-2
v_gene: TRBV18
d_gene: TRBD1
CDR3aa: CASSPPGQGDGYTF
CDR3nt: TGTGCCAGCTCACCACCGGGACAGGGGGATGGCTACACCTTC

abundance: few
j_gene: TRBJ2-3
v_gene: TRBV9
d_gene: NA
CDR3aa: CASTWGKRTDTQYF
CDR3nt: TGTGCCAGCACGTGGGGGAAACGCACAGATACGCAGTATTTT

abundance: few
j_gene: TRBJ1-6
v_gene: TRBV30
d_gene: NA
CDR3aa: CAWTPSGALVHF
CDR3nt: TGTGCCTGGACCCCTTCCGGGGCCCTCGTCCACTTT

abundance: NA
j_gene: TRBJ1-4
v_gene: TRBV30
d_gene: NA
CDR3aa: CAWSAGANEKLFF
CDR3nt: TGTGCCTGGAGTGCAGGAGCTAATGAAAAACTGTTTTTT

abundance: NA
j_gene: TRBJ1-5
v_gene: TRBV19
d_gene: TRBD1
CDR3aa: CASHIGGQGYYQPQHF
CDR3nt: TGTGCCAGTCATATCGGGGGACAGGGGTACTATCAGCCCCAGCATTTT

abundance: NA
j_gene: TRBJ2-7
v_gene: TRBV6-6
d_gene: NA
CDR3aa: CASRRGQRSYEQYF
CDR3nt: TGTGCCAGCCGTCGGGGACAACGCTCCTACGAGCAGTACTTC

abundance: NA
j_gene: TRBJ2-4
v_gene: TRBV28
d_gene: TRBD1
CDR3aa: CASSSPGTGVDIQYF
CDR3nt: TGTGCCAGCAGCAGCCCTGGGACAGGGGTGGACATTCAGTACTTC

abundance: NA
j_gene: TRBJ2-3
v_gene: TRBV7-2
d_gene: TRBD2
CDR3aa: CASSLGGLAGGQIDTQYF
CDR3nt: TGTGCCAGCAGCTTAGGGGGACTAGCGGGAGGGCAGATAGATACGCAGTATTTT

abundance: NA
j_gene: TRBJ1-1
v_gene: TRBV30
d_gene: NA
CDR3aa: CARERGKEAFF
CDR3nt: TGTGCCCGGGAAAGGGGAAAAGAAGCTTTCTTT

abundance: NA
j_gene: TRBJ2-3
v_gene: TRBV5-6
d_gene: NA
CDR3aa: CASSLYPGAQYF
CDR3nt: TGTGCCAGCAGCTTGTATCCGGGTGCGCAGTATTTT

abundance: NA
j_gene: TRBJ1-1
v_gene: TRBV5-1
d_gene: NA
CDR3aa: CASSSDEGTEAFF
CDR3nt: TGCGCCAGCAGCTCGGACGAGGGCACTGAAGCTTTCTTT

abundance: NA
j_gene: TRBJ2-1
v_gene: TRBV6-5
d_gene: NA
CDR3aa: CASSYQEGEQFF
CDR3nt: TGTGCCAGCAGTTATCAAGAGGGTGAGCAGTTCTTC

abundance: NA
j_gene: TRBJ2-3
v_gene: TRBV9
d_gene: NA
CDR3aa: CASSVATRPTSTDTQYF
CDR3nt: TGTGCCAGCAGCGTAGCTACCAGGCCTACTAGCACAGATACGCAGTATTTT

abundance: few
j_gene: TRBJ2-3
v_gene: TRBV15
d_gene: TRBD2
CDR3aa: CATSSPLTSGLTDTQYF
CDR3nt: TGTGCCACCAGCAGTCCGCTGACTAGCGGCCTCACAGATACGCAGTATTTT

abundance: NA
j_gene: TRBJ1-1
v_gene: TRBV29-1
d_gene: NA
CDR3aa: CSGQGRGNIYEAFF
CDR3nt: TGCAGCGGACAAGGGCGGGGAAATATTTATGAAGCTTTCTTT

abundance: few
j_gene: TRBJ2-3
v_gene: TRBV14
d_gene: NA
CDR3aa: CASSQDRVLGADTQYF
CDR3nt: TGTGCCAGCAGCCAAGATCGTGTTTTAGGGGCAGATACGCAGTATTTT

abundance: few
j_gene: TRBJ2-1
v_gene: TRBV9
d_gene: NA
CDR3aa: CASSVGWKRATYNEQFF
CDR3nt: TGTGCCAGCAGCGTAGGATGGAAGCGGGCCACCTACAATGAGCAGTTCTTC

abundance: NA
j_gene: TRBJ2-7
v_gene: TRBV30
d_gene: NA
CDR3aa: CAWSQLNLYF
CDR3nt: TGTGCCTGGAGCCAGCTCAACCTGTACTTC

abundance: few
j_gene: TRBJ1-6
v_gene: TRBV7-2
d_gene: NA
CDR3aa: CASRLEGYSPLHF
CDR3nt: TGTGCCAGCAGGTTAGAGGGGTATTCACCCCTCCACTTT

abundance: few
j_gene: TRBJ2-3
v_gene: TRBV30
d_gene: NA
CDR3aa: CAYGQGGTDTQYF
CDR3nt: TGTGCCTACGGCCAGGGAGGAACGGATACGCAGTATTTT

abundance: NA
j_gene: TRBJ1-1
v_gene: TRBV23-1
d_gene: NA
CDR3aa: CASSPQPDRNTEAFF
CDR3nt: TGCGCCAGCAGTCCCCAGCCCGACAGGAACACTGAAGCTTTCTTT

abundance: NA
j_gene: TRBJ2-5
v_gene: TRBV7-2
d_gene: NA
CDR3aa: CASSFRLEQETQYF
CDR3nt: TGTGCCAGCAGCTTTCGTCTGGAACAAGAGACCCAGTACTTC

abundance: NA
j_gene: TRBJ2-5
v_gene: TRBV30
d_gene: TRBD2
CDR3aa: CAWSGTQGGRTQYF
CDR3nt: TGTGCCTGGAGTGGGACCCAGGGCGGGAGGACCCAGTACTTC

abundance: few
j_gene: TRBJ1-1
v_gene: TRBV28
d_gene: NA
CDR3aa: CATTSLGRGNTEAFF
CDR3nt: TGTGCCACCACAAGCCTCGGGAGGGGGAACACTGAAGCTTTCTTT

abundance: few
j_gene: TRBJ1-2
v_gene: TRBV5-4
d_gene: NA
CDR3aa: CASSLDRNYGYTF
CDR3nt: TGTGCCAGCAGCTTGGACAGAAACTATGGCTACACCTTC

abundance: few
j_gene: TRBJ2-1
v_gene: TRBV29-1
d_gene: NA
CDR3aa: CSVDRDGGKQFF
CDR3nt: TGCAGCGTTGACCGCGACGGGGGAAAGCAGTTCTTC

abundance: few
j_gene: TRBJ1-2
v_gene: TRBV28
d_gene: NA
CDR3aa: CASSSASEANYGYTF
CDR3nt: TGTGCCAGCAGTTCAGCCTCGGAAGCTAACTATGGCTACACCTTC

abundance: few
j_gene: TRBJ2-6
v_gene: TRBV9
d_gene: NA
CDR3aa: CASSVAEGSGANVLTF
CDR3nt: TGTGCCAGCAGCGTAGCTGAGGGCTCTGGGGCCAACGTCCTGACTTTC

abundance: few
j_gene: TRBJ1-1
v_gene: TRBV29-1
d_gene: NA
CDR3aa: CSTSTGNLNTEAFF
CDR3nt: TGCAGCACCTCGACAGGAAACCTGAACACTGAAGCTTTCTTT

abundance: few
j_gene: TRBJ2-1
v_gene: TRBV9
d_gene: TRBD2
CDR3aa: CASSVGAGGYNEQFF
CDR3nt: TGTGCCAGCAGCGTAGGAGCGGGAGGGTACAATGAGCAGTTCTTC

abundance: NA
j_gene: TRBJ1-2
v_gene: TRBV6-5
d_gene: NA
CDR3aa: CASYPGISTYGYTF
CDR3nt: TGTGCCAGCTATCCGGGGATCTCAACCTATGGCTACACCTTC

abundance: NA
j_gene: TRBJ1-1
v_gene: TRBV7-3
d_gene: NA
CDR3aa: CASSLRMNTEAFF
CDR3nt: TGTGCCAGCAGCTTAAGAATGAACACTGAAGCTTTCTTT

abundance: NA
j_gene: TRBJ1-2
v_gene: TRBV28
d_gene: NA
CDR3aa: CASSLSNYGYTF
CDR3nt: TGTGCCAGCAGTTTATCGAACTATGGCTACACCTTC

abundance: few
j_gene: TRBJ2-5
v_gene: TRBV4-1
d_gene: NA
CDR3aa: CASSQDRVGETQYF
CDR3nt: TGCGCCAGCAGCCAAGATCGGGTAGGAGAGACCCAGTACTTC

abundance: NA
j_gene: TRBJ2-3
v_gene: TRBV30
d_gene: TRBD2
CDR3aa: CAWSVGLADTDTQYF
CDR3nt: TGTGCCTGGAGTGTGGGTCTAGCGGACACAGATACGCAGTATTTT

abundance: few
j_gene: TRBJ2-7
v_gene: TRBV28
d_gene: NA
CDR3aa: CASSLSGAGPYEQYF
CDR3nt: TGTGCCAGCAGTTTGTCTGGTGCAGGACCCTACGAGCAGTACTTC

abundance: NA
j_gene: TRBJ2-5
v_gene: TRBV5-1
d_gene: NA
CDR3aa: CASSLGEQTQYF
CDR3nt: TGCGCCAGCAGCTTGGGCGAGCAGACCCAGTACTTC